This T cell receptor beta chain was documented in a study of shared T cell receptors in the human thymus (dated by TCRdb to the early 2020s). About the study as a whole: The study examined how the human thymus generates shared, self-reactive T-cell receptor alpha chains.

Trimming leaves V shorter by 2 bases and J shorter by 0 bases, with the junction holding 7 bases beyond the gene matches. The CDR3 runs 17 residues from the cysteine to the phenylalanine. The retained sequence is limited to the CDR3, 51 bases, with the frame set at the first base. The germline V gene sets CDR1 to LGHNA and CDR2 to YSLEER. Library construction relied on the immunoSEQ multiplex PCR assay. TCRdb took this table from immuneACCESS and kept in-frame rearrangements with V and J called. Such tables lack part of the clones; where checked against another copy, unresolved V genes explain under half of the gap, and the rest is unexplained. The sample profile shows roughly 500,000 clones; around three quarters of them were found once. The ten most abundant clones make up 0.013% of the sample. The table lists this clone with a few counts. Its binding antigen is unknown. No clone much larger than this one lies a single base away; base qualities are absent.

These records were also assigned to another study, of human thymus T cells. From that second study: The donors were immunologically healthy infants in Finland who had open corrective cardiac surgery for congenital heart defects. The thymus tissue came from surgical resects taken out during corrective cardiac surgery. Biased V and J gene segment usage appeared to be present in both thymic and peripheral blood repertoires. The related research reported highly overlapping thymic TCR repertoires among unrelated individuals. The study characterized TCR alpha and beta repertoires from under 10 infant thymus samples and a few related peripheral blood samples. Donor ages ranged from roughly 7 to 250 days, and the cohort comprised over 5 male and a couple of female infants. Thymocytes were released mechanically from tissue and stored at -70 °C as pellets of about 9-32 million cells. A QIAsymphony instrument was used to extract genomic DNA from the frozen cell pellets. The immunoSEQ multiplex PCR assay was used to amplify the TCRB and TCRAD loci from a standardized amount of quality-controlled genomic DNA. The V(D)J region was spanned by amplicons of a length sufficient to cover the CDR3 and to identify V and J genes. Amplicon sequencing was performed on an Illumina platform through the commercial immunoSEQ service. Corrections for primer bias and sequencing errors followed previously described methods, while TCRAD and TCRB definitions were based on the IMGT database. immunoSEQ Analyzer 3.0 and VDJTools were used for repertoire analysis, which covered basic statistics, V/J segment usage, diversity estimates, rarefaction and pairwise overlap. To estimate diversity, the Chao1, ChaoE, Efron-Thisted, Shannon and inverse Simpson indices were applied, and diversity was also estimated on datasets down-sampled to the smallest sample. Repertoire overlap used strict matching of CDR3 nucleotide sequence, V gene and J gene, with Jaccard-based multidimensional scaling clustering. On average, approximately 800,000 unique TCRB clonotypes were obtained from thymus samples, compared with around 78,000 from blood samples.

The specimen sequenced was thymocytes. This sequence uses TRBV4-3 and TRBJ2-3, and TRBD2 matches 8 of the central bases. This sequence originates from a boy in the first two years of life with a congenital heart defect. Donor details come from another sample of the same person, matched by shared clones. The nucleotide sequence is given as TGCGCCAGCAGCCAAAGAACTAGCGGTTTTAGCACAGATACGCAGTATTTT. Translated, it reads CASSQRTSGFSTDTQYF.